One and the same sample provided the 29 T cell receptor beta chains below, sequenced in a study of beta chain features in type 1 diabetes listed by TCRdb under 2018. The method behind the library was the immunoSEQ multiplex PCR assay. All of the isolated RNA was reverse transcribed with the High Capacity cDNA Reverse Transcription Kit, so expressed TCRB transcripts were sequenced. TCRdb carries this immuneACCESS record with in-frame sequences only. Its versions omit some clonotypes, under half of them owing to an unresolved V gene in the studies checked, with the rest unexplained. Across this sample there are just over 600,000 clones, with about 16% seen only once. Of the sample, about 0.087% is held by the ten largest clones. Sequenced material: naive CD4+ T cells from blood. The meaning of the sample's cell subset or site label: true naive CD4+ T cells. Receptors were obtained from a man between 18 and 29 years old in good health.

This chain uses TRBV30 with TRBJ1-5; 9 bases fit TRBD1. This CDR3 contains 16 residues. Per germline, CDR1 GTSNPN and CDR2 SVGIG (reference sequence). Trimming cost V 3 bases and J 7 bases; bases outside gene matches: 13. The CDR3 protein is CAWRKRTGERIQPQHF. The CDR3 bases are TGTGCCTGGAGAAAAAGGACAGGGGAAAGAATACAGCCCCAGCATTTT.

The V gene is TRBV25-1, the J gene TRBJ2-7; D might be TRBD1 (5 bases). Germline V gene lookup returns CDR1 MGHDK and CDR2 SYGVNS. The CDR3 covers 15 residues. V was shortened by 3 bases and J by 4 bases, with 16 bases between the two germline ends. The DNA for the CDR3 is TGTGCCAGCAGTGATACAGGACGTTCTTTATACGAGCAGTACTTC. It translates to CASSDTGRSLYEQYF.

Details on this clone: A read error is possible here, since a much larger clone lies one base away. V gene TRBV6-5 combines with J gene TRBJ2-1; 9 bases map to TRBD2. The germline gives CDR1 MNHEY, CDR2 SVGAGI. This CDR3 contains 15 residues. With 6 bases clipped from V and 1 base from J, the junction kept 4 bases outside the gene matches. The CDR3 is CASSRTSGSYNEQFF. For the CDR3, the DNA is TGTGCCAGCAGCCGTACTAGCGGGTCCTACAATGAGCAGTTCTTC.

DNA for the CDR3: TGTGCCAGCAGCACCCGAAGCGGTACGCAGTATTTT. Translating it yields CASSTRSGTQYF. The chain links TRBV6-5 to TRBJ2-3, with D perhaps TRBD2 (5 bases). The CDR3 sequence is 12 residues long. Germline CDR1 is MNHEY and CDR2 is SVGAGI. V was pared by 6 bases and J by 8 bases, with 12 bases between.

This clone was observed a handful of times. This chain joins TRBV19 and TRBJ1-2; D gene uncertain. This CDR3 region has 15 residues. Germline CDR1 and CDR2: LNHDA and SQIVND (reference sequence). V was shortened by 2 bases and J by 1 base, with 11 bases between the two germline ends. The CDR3 is CASSIYHHGNYGYTF. In nucleotides, the CDR3 is TGTGCCAGTAGTATATACCATCACGGTAACTATGGCTACACCTTC.

This clone was observed a few times. This sequence joins TRBV27 and TRBJ2-7; D uncertain. The CDR3 has 15 amino acids. Trimming shortened V by 1 base and J by 3 bases, and 13 bases separated the two germline ends. Germline V gene data show CDR1 as MNHEY and CDR2 as SMNVEV (reference sequence). Here the CDR3 DNA reads TGTGCCAGCAGTTTATACCGGAACGCAGGCTACGAGCAGTACTTC. The encoded protein is CASSLYRNAGYEQYF.

The genes are TRBV5-6 and TRBJ2-3; D gene unclear. Germline loops: CDR1 SGHDT, CDR2 YYEEEE. V shed 3 bases and J shed 2 bases, with 16 bases lying between them. This CDR3 has 16 amino acids. The CDR3 sequence is CASSSVGRSTTDTQYF. The CDR3 DNA is TGTGCCAGCAGCTCCGTGGGCAGGTCCACCACAGATACGCAGTATTTT.

The gene calls are TRBV11-2 and TRBJ2-7; TRBD1 is a possible D gene (5 bases). V shed 1 base and J shed 3 bases, with 13 bases lying between them. This CDR3 has 15 residues. Germline V gene data show CDR1 as SGHAT and CDR2 as FQNNGV. CDR3 region: CASSLVVGRGYEQYF. For the CDR3, the DNA is TGTGCCAGCAGCTTAGTGGTGGGTAGGGGCTACGAGCAGTACTTC.

This clone has just a few counts. The V gene is TRBV18, the J gene TRBJ2-7, with a possible D match to TRBD1 (6 bases). V lost 5 bases and J 3 bases, leaving 11 bases between the germline ends. The CDR3 covers 13 residues. The germline CDR1 and CDR2 sequences are KGHSH and LQKENI. The CDR3 here is CASSWTADYEQYF. The CDR3 bases are TGTGCCAGCTCATGGACAGCGGACTACGAGCAGTACTTC.

As to this clone: Other DNA sequences of this sample code for an identical CDR3. This sequence joins TRBV18 and TRBJ2-1; D unclear. The V gene's germline CDR1 is KGHSH and CDR2 LQKENI. The V end lost 3 bases, the J end lost 10 bases, and 7 bases lay between the germline ends. This CDR3 spans 11 amino acids. This CDR3 reads CASSPSGEQFF. In DNA, the CDR3 is TGTGCCAGCTCACCGAGTGGAGAGCAGTTCTTC.

The chain combines TRBV7-2 with TRBJ1-6; D ambiguous. The ends were cut back, 5 bases at V and 4 bases at J, with 15 bases in the middle. Germline CDR1 SGHTA, CDR2 FQGNSA. There are 16 residues in the CDR3. CDR3 sequence reads: CASSVREAQYNSPLHF. CDR3 in DNA: TGTGCCAGCAGCGTCAGAGAGGCACAGTATAATTCACCCCTCCACTTT.

The table lists this clone with a few counts. This chain joins TRBV19 and TRBJ2-7; possible D gene TRBD2, 6 bases. The CDR3 length is 14 residues. Germline V lookup: CDR1 LNHDA, CDR2 SQIVND (reference sequence). Trimming took off 10 bases at V and 3 bases at J, with 19 bases between the two ends. CDR3 sequence (DNA): TGTGCCATACTCGATATGCAGGGACTCTACGAGCAGTACTTC. Its translation: CAILDMQGLYEQYF. The whole variable domain, filled in from reference TRBV19 and TRBJ2-7, reads DGGITQSPKYLFRKEGQNVTLSCEQNLNHDAMYWYRQDPGQGLRLIYYSQIVNDFQKGDIAEGYSVSREKKESFPLTVTSAQKNPTAFYLCAILDMQGLYEQYFGPGTRLTVT.

Only a few counts were recorded for this clone. This chain connects TRBV7-2 to TRBJ1-2, with D unclear. V was clipped by 0 bases and J by 7 bases, with 12 bases between them. The CDR3 is made up of 14 amino acids. The germline CDR1 and CDR2 sequences are SGHTA and FQGNSA. CDR3 sequence: CASSLARTPGGYTF. The CDR3 bases are TGTGCCAGCAGCTTAGCTAGGACCCCGGGTGGCTACACCTTC.

The chain uses TRBV30 and TRBJ1-2, with 9 bases aligning to TRBD1. CDR3 size: 14 residues. The V gene's germline CDR1 is GTSNPN and CDR2 SVGIG (reference sequence). V dropped 3 bases and J dropped 5; count of bases not matched to a gene: 7. The CDR3 DNA sequence: TGTGCCTGGAGCCTACAGGGGGCTGGTTATGGCTACACCTTC. This translates into CAWSLQGAGYGYTF. Supplemented by reference TRBV30 and TRBJ1-2, the full variable domain reads SQTIHQWPATLVQPVGSPLSLECTVEGTSNPNLYWYRQAAGRGLQLLFYSVGIGQISSEVPQNLSASRPQDRQFILSSKKLLLSDSGFYLCAWSLQGAGYGYTFGSGTRLTVV.

The chain recombines TRBV27 with TRBJ2-1; 12 bases match TRBD2. V dropped 7 bases and J dropped 1; count of bases not matched to a gene: 8. This CDR3 has 17 residues. CDR1 is MNHEY, CDR2 SMNVEV, per germline (reference sequence). The CDR3 nucleotides are TGTGCCAGCAACCTCCTGACTAGCGGGAGATCCTACAATGAGCAGTTCTTC. Its protein is CASNLLTSGRSYNEQFF.

V is TRBV7-2 and J is TRBJ1-3; 9 bases match TRBD1. V was pared by 3 bases and J by 5 bases, with 5 bases of the junction left unmatched. This CDR3 is 15 amino acids long. CDR1 SGHTA and CDR2 FQGNSA come from the germline V gene. This CDR3 is CASSLGQGPRNTIYF. CDR3 coding DNA: TGTGCCAGCAGCTTGGGACAGGGTCCAAGAAACACCATATATTTT.

Worth noting for this clone: One end of the junction fails to match germline, which may point to a read error. The chain recombines TRBV11-2 with TRBJ2-7, with D unclear. Germline lookup yields CDR1 SGHAT and CDR2 FQNNGV. The CDR3 length is 11 residues. CDR3 in DNA: TGTGCCAGCAACCCACTTACACAAACGGTCTTC. Protein: CASNPLTQTVF.

This clone was recorded a few times. The rearrangement uses TRBV19 and TRBJ2-1; no clear D gene. The CDR3 covers 12 residues. Per the germline V gene, CDR1 is LNHDA and CDR2 is SQIVND (reference sequence). V was cut by 1 base and J by 8 bases, with 6 bases left in between. The CDR3 DNA sequence: TGTGCCAGTAGTATAGGAGGACATGAGCAGTTCTTC. It encodes CASSIGGHEQFF.

The chain joins TRBV9 to TRBJ2-3; no reliable D call. This CDR3 is 14 amino acids long. CDR1 SGDLS and CDR2 YYNGEE come from the germline V gene. The V gene lost 0 bases and the J gene lost 2 bases, with 7 bases spanning the gap. The CDR3 DNA sequence: TGTGCCAGCAGCGTAGGTCCCGACACAGATACGCAGTATTTT. Its translation: CASSVGPDTDTQYF.

J is TRBJ2-5 and V is TRBV7-9; the match to TRBD1 covers 7 bases. Germline V gene lookup returns CDR1 SEHNR and CDR2 FQNEAQ (reference sequence). There are 15 residues in the CDR3. The trim removed 0 bases at V and 2 bases at J, leaving 3 bases unmatched. The CDR3 reads CASSLAGDRQETQYF. CDR3 coding DNA: TGTGCCAGCAGCTTAGCGGGGGACAGACAAGAGACCCAGTACTTC.

Regarding this clone: Other DNA sequences in this sample translate to the same CDR3. The V call is TRBV6-5, the J call TRBJ2-1; TRBD1 matches 11 bases. CDR1 and CDR2 (germline): MNHEY, SVGAGI. Trimming at V came to 2 bases and at J to 6 bases, leaving 3 bases not matched to a gene. This CDR3 has 15 amino acids. The CDR3 bases are TGTGCCAGCAGTTACGGGACAGGGGGTTTCAATGAGCAGTTCTTC. This gives the protein CASSYGTGGFNEQFF.

The rearrangement links TRBV28 to TRBJ2-1, with D perhaps being TRBD1 or TRBD2 (6 bases each). Germline assignment: CDR1 MDHEN and CDR2 SYDVKM. V was clipped by 7 bases and J by 3 bases, with 16 bases between them. The CDR3 spans 15 residues. The CDR3 DNA reads as TGTGCCAGCAAAAGAATGGGGGGCGTCTACAATGAGCAGTTCTTC. It encodes CASKRMGGVYNEQFF.

To note about this clone: This CDR3 is missing its conserved last phenylalanine or tryptophan, likely due to a read error. V usage is TRBV9 and J usage is TRBJ2-7; either TRBD1 or TRBD2 may fit D (5 bases each). This CDR3 has 15 amino acids. V was pared by 3 bases and J by 6 bases, with 19 bases between. CDR1 is SGDLS and CDR2 is YYNGEE in the germline V gene. The chain's CDR3 is CASSADRGLGSEQYS. DNA of the CDR3: TGTGCCAGCAGCGCAGACAGAGGGTTGGGGAGCGAGCAGTACTCC.

The chain carries TRBV5-6 and TRBJ2-4; D unclear. Germline V CDR1 and CDR2: SGHDT, YYEEEE. This CDR3 spans 14 amino acids. Trimming cost V 1 base and J 0 bases, with 5 bases left between them. CDR3 DNA sequence: TGTGCCAGCAGCTTGCGCCTAGCCAAAAACATTCAGTACTTC. This sequence encodes CASSLRLAKNIQYF.

This clone was found a few times. V gene TRBV6-6 combines with J gene TRBJ2-5; 9 bases are a match to TRBD1. Germline V lookup: CDR1 MNHNY, CDR2 SVGAGI (reference sequence). CDR3 size: 15 residues. With V trimmed by 6 bases and J by 4 bases, 9 bases remained unmatched. The CDR3 DNA follows: TGTGCCAGCAGGTCCGGGACAGGGATCCGAGAGACCCAGTACTTC. The encoded protein is CASRSGTGIRETQYF.

Concerning this clone: The same CDR3 is also encoded by other DNA sequences in this sample. The chain recombines TRBV7-3 with TRBJ2-7; either TRBD1 or TRBD2 may fit D (5 bases each). V was cut by 5 bases and J by 1 base, with 12 bases left in between. Germline CDR1 reads SGHTA; CDR2 reads FQGTGA. The CDR3 has 14 amino acids. The CDR3 region has the DNA TGTGCCAGCAGCCCCGGGACGGGATCCTACGAGCAGTACTTC. Translated: CASSPGTGSYEQYF.

The V and J genes are TRBV18 and TRBJ1-4; unclear D gene. The V gene lost 2 bases and the J gene lost 4 bases, with 8 bases spanning the gap. CDR3 length: 14 residues. Germline loops: CDR1 KGHSH, CDR2 LQKENI. The CDR3 sequence is CASSPRTFNEKLFF. Here the CDR3 DNA reads TGTGCCAGCTCACCAAGGACGTTTAATGAAAAACTGTTTTTT.

This clone was detected a few times. The rearrangement joins TRBV19 to TRBJ2-2; D is unresolved. Germline V gene lookup returns CDR1 LNHDA and CDR2 SQIVND (reference sequence). The germline V and J ends were trimmed by 8 bases and 1 base, with 11 bases remaining between them. CDR3 length equals 14 residues. CDR3 residues: CASVIPGNTGELFF. The CDR3 DNA follows: TGTGCCAGTGTGATCCCGGGGAACACCGGGGAGCTGTTTTTT.

The chain combines TRBV5-1 with TRBJ1-3; D remains ambiguous. The V and J ends lost 0 bases and 0 bases respectively, with 10 bases between them. Germline CDR1 reads SGHRS; CDR2 reads YFSETQ. The CDR3 runs 16 residues. For the CDR3, the DNA is TGCGCCAGCAGCTTGGCTGGCATTGCCTCTGGAAACACCATATATTTT. It codes for CASSLAGIASGNTIYF.